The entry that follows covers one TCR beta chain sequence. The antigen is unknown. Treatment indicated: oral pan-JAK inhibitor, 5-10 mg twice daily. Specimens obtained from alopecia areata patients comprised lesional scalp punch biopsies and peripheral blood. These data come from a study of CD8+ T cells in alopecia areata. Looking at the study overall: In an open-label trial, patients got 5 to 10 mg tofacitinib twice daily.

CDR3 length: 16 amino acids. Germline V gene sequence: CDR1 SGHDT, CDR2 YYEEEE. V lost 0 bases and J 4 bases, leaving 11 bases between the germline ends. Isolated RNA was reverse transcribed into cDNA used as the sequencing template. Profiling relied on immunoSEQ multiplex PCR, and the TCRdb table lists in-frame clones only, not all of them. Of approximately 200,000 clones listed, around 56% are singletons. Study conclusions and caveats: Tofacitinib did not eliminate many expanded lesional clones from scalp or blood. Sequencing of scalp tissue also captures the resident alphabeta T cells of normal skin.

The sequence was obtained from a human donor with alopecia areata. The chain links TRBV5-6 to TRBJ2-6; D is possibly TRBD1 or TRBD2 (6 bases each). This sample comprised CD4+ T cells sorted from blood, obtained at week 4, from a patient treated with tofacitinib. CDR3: CASSLEGGAGANVLTF. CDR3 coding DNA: TGTGCCAGCAGCTTGGAGGGGGGTGCCGGGGCCAACGTCCTGACTTTC.